The T cell receptor (beta chain) under discussion was sequenced for a study of human T cells and chemical hapten exposure. The CDR3 has 15 residues. After removal of 6 bases from V and 7 bases from J, the junction contained 9 bases not matched to a gene. Overall study findings and caveats: After DPC sensitization, TCRs above 1 in 1000 frequency showed no change.

Time point defined: patch test 3, about 24 weeks after DPC sensitization. Sample treatment: therapeutic diphenylcyclopropenone sensitization with weekly scalp DPC. The donor pool consisted of alopecia patients aged 18 to 70 years, considered suitable for DPC. About this clonotype: Antigen: not known.

MiXCR, applied by TCRdb to the RACE reads, yields one record per CDR3 protein. This table holds around 110,000 distinct CDR3 sequences, approximately 10% found once. The material was whole blood, obtained in connection with sensitization to the hapten diphenylcyclopropenone (DPC). V and J are TRBV12-3 or TRBV12-4 and TRBJ1-6; 7 bases agree with TRBD1. This sequence originates from a woman in her forties or fifties with alopecia areata. Some clones in this sample may be carry-over from other donors' samples. The CDR3 coding sequence is TGTGCCAGCAGCAGAGCCGGGACAGACAATTCACCCCTCCACTTT. This codes for CASSRAGTDNSPLHF.